The clone carrying this T cell receptor beta chain has only a few counts. Its target is not known. Both peripheral blood and punch biopsies of lesional scalp skin were obtained from patients who had alopecia areata. Extraction and reverse transcription of RNA yielded cDNA as the sequencing template. TCRdb's table, derived via immunoSEQ multiplex PCR, lists solely in-frame clones and lacks some. The repertoire consists of over 200,000 clones, with around 62% occurring once and the leading ten covering 0.45%. The entry originates in a study of CD8+ T cells in alopecia areata. Study-level findings and limits: Sharing of TCRs across patients appeared less clear than in mice, possibly for HLA-related reasons. Greater clonality was observed in lesional scalp samples, especially alopecia totalis/universalis, versus normal scalp. Sequences from scalp samples also cover resident alphabeta T cells of normal skin.

Losses at the gene ends were 3 bases for V and 6 bases for J; bases not matched to a gene: 8. Germline loops: CDR1 SNHLY, CDR2 FYNNEI. This CDR3 contains 15 residues. This chain connects TRBV2 to TRBJ1-5; 7 nucleotides align to TRBD1. The receptor was derived from a human donor with alopecia areata. The material sequenced was CD4+ T cells sorted from blood, taken at week 0. The CDR3 coding sequence is TGTGCCAGCAGTGACGACAGGGTTACAACTCAGCCCCAGCATTTT. Its translation: CASSDDRVTTQPQHF.